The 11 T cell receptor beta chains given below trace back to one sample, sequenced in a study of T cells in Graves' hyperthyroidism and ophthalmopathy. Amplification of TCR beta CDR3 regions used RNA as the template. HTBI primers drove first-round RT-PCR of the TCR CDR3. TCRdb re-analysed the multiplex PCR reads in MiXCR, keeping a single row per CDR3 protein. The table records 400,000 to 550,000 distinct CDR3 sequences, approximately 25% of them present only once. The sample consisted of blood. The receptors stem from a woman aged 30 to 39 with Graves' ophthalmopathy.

The CDR3 DNA sequence: TGTGCCTGGAAACCCCAGGGATTCAATGGCTACACCTTC. Translated, it gives CAWKPQGFNGYTF. The chain uses TRBV30 and TRBJ1-2; a weak D match, TRBD1 (5 bases). Trimming took 4 bases from V and 6 from J, leaving 15 bases between them. CDR1 is GTSNPN, CDR2 SVGIG, per germline (reference sequence). The CDR3 loop spans 13 amino acids.

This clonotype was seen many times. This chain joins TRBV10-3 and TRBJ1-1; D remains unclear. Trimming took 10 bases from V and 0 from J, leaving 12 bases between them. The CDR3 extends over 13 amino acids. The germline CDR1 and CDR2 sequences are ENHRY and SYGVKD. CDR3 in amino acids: CATIANMNTEAFF. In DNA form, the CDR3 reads TGTGCCACCATCGCCAATATGAACACTGAAGCTTTCTTT.

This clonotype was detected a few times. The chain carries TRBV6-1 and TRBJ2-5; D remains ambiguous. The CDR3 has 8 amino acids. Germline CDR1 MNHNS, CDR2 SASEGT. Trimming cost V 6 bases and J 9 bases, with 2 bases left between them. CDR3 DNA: TGTGCCAGCAGGCCCCAGTACTTC. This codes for CASRPQYF.

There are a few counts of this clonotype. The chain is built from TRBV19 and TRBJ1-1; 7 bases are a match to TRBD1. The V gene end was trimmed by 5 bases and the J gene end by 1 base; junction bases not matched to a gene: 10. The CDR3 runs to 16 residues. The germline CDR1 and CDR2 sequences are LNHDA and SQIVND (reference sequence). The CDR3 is CASSDDRAPGNTEAFF. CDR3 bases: TGTGCCAGTAGTGACGACAGGGCCCCGGGGAACACTGAAGCTTTCTTT.

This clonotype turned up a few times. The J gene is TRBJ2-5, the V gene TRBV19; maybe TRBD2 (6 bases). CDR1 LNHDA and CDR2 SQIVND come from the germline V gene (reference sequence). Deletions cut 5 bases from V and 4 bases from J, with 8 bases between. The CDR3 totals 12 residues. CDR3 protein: CASSGGRETQYF. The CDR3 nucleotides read TGTGCCAGTAGTGGGGGGAGAGAGACCCAGTACTTC. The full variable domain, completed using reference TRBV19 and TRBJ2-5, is DGGITQSPKYLFRKEGQNVTLSCEQNLNHDAMYWYRQDPGQGLRLIYYSQIVNDFQKGDIAEGYSVSREKKESFPLTVTSAQKNPTAFYLCASSGGRETQYFGPGTRLLVL.

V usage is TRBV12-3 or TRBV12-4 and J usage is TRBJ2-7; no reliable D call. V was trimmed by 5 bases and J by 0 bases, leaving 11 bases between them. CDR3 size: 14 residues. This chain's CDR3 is CASSPYTGSYEQYF. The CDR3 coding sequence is TGTGCCAGCAGTCCTTATACGGGCTCCTACGAGCAGTACTTC.

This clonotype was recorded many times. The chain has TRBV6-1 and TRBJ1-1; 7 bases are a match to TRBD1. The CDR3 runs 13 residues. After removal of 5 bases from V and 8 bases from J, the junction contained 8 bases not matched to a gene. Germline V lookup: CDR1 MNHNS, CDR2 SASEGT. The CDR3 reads CASSLTGAMEAFF. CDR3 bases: TGTGCCAGCAGTCTTACAGGGGCAATGGAAGCTTTCTTT.

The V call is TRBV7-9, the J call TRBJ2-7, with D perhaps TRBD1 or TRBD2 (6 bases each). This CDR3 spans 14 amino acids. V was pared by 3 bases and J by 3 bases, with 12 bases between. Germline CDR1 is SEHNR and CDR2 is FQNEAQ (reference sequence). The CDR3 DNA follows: TGTGCCAGCAGCTTGCGGGACACCTTCTACGAGCAGTACTTC. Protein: CASSLRDTFYEQYF.

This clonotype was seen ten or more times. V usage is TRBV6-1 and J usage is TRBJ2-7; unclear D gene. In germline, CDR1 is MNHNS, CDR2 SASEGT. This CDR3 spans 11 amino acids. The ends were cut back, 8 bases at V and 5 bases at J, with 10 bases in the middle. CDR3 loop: CASVGINEQYF. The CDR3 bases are TGTGCCAGCGTGGGGATTAACGAGCAGTACTTC.

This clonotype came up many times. CDR3 nucleotides: TGCAGTGCTACCAGGCCTAGCGGGGGGCCGGAGACCCAGTACTTC. Its protein is CSATRPSGGPETQYF. The chain employs TRBV20-1 and TRBJ2-5; TRBD2 agrees at 11 bases. The CDR3 runs to 15 residues. Per germline, CDR1 DFQATT and CDR2 SNEGSKA (reference sequence). Losses at the gene ends were 4 bases for V and 5 bases for J; bases not matched to a gene: 9.

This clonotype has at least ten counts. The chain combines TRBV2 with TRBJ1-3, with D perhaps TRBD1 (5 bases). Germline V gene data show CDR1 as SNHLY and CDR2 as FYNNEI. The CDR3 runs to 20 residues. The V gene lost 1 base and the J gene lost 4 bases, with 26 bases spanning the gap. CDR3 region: CASSEGLLRQGRVYGNTIYF. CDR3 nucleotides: TGTGCCAGCAGTGAAGGCTTATTGCGGCAGGGACGGGTGTACGGAAACACCATATATTTT.